This T cell receptor (beta chain) was identified during a study of beta chain features in type 1 diabetes (dated by TCRdb to 2017 to 2018). For context, the study as a whole: Mean age, gender distribution, total cell number and subset yield were not different between patients and healthy donors. The study compared the TCRB repertoires of sorted circulating CD4+ T cell subsets in recently diagnosed type 1 diabetes patients with those in matched healthy donors. Whereas all 28 donors provided naive and central memory subsets, regulatory and stem cell-like memory subsets were isolated from just 8 patients and about 8 healthy donors. A total of some 100,000,000 sorted cells were examined across all samples, and the number of cells per subset was strongly correlated with RNA yield.

This clone has just a few counts. The target of this receptor is not known. Qualities for individual bases were not recorded, and no much larger clone is one base off. This same CDR3 is encoded by further DNA sequences in the sample. Each donor gave one peripheral blood draw, around 0.12 L on average, collected into heparinised tubes. Naive, central memory, regulatory and stem cell-like memory CD4+ T cells were sorted on a BD FACSAria II using a panel including CD45RO, CCR7, CD25, CD127, CD95 and CD27. All sorted populations exceeded 95% purity. PBMCs were isolated immediately by Lymphoprep density gradient centrifugation and stained directly without culture. To minimize batch effects, samples were stained and sorted in pairs, one healthy donor with one patient per experiment. The study at large found these results: At VDJ recombination sites, patients with type 1 diabetes made fewer insertions and deleted more nucleotides, a pattern implying thymic rearrangement abnormalities. Because small numbers of individuals were included in the HLA sub-analyses, any influence of HLA type on TCRB rearrangement was left unresolved. Sequencing cDNA rather than genomic DNA could over-represent highly expressing activated cells, although activation and CD3 levels did not differ between groups. The naive, central memory and regulatory TCRB repertoires appeared to resemble one another more closely among patients than among healthy donors. In all four CD4+ subsets, TCRB CDR3 length was moderately but significantly shorter in type 1 diabetes patients. Shorter templates might have been favored by PCR, but patient and control samples were amplified and corrected together, so both groups would have been affected equally by any skew.

The High Capacity cDNA Reverse Transcription Kit was used to reverse transcribe all of the isolated RNA, meaning that expressed TCRB transcripts were what got sequenced. Deep immunoSEQ sequencing was applied to naive, central memory and regulatory T cell samples, giving an average of approximately 4 million total reads per sample. Sorted cells were lysed in RLT buffer and RNA was extracted with DNase-treated RNeasy Micro or Mini kits, depending on cell number. Each cell subset was processed separately to prevent cross-contamination, with patient and healthy donor samples processed together. The immunoSEQ multiplex PCR was used to amplify TCRB sequences from cDNA, generating 87-bp fragments that spanned the CDR3 region. Sequencing of the amplicons was performed on the Illumina HiSeq platform. The authors' analysis ran thus. Synthetic template baselines were used to correct PCR bias computationally, reads within Hamming distance 2 were collapsed together, and singletons that could not be merged were discarded. Reads were aligned against IMGT so that V, D and J genes, CDR3 length and insertions or deletions at six rearrangement sites could be assigned. Within each subset, clonotype counts were normalized to sorted cell number, after which true diversity and Gini coefficients were computed with the tcR R package. Repertoire sharing was quantified using the overlap coefficient calculated on TCRB nucleotide sequences. Out-of-frame TCRB sequences from naive cells were analyzed to stand in for the pre-selection repertoire. Held by TCRdb, this immuneACCESS table contains in-frame sequences only and omits some clones. Under half of the omission traces to an unresolved V gene where checked; the cause of the rest is unknown. The V and J calls and clone size are taken from that table; D and trimming were inferred from the DNA. Recorded for this sample are about 660,000 clones; more than 12% of them occurred a single time. The leading ten clones occupy 0.04% of the sample.

The clonotype comes from a man aged 18 to 29 with type 1 diabetes. Sequencing input: naive CD4+ T cells from blood. In the paper's terms, the cell subset or site label means: true naive CD4+ T cells.

The sequence in DNA is TGTGCCAGCAGTCCCCAGGGTTACAATGAGCAGTTCTTC. It encodes CASSPQGYNEQFF. The chain was built from TRBV27 and TRBJ2-1; TRBD1 is a possible D gene, resting on 5 matching bases. V is clipped by 5 bases and J by 4 bases, and the sequence between their germline boundaries is 9 bases long. Via the germline V gene (reference sequence), CDR1 is MNHEY and CDR2 SMNVEV. The CDR3 runs 13 residues from the cysteine to the phenylalanine. The read is trimmed to its CDR3 DNA, 39 bases read in frame from base 1.